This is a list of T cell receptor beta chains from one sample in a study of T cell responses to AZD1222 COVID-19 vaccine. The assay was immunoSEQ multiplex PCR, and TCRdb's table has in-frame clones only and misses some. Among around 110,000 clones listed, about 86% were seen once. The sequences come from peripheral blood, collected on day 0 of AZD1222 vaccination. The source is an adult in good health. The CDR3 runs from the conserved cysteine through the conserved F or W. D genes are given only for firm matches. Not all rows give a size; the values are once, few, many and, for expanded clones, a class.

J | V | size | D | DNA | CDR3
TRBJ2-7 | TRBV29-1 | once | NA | TGCAGCGTGACAGAAACCTACGAGCAGTACTTC | CSVTETYEQYF
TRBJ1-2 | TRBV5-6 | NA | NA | TGTGCCAGCAGCAAAGAGGCAGGCTACACCTTC | CASSKEAGYTF
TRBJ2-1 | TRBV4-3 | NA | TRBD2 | TGCGCCAGCAGCCAATTTACCGGGACTAGCGGGAGGTTAAACAATGAGCAGTTCTTC | CASSQFTGTSGRLNNEQFF
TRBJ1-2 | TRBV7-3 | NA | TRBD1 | TGTGCCAGCAGCTCCGGACAGGGCCCCAACTATGGCTACACCTTC | CASSSGQGPNYGYTF
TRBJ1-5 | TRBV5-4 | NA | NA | TGTGCCAGCAGCCGCCATAATAGCAATCAGCCCCAGCATTTT | CASSRHNSNQPQHF
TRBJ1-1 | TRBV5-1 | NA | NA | TGCGCCAGCAGCTTGTCTTGGGGAGACACTGAAGCTTTCTTT | CASSLSWGDTEAFF
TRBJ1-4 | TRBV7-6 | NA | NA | TGTGCCAGCAGCGCCAGAGGGGCAGGCCTCACCGAAAAACTGTTTTTT | CASSARGAGLTEKLFF
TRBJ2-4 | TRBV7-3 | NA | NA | TGTGCCAGCAGCTTGGGAGGACTCCAAAACATTCAGTACTTC | CASSLGGLQNIQYF
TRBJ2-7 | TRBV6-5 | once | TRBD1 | TGTGCCAGCAGCACCCCCGGGACAGGACCCTACGAGCAGTACTTC | CASSTPGTGPYEQYF
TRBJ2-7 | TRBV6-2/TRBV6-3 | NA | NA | TGTGCCAGCAGCCTAAACCCAGGTTACGAGCAGTACTTC | CASSLNPGYEQYF
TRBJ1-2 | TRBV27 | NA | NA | TGTGCCAGCAGTGTTGCTCCCTCAGGGGAAGCTGGCTACACCTTC | CASSVAPSGEAGYTF
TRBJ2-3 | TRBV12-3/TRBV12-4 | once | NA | TGTGCCAGCAGTCCACACACAGATACGCAGTATTTT | CASSPHTDTQYF
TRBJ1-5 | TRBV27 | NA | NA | TGTGCCAGCAGGAGCAGTCCTGATCAGCCCCAGCATTTT | CASRSSPDQPQHF
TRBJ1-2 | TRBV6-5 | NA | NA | TGTGCCACGTCTTTCAATGGTGGCTACACCTTC | CATSFNGGYTF
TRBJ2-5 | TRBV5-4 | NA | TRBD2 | TGTGCCAGCAGCTTGGTTACTAGCGGGGGGGCGGTTGAGACCCAGTACTTC | CASSLVTSGGAVETQYF
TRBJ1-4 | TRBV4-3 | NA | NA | TGCGCCAGCAGCCAAGGTTGGGGAGGGGATAATGAAAAACTGTTTTTT | CASSQGWGGDNEKLFF
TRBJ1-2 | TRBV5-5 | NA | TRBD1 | TGTGCCAGCAGCTGGGCCACAGGGGGTTCTGGCTACACCTTC | CASSWATGGSGYTF
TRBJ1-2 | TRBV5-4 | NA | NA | TGTGCCAGCAGCTTGAGAGGCGGGACCGAGAACTATGGCTACACCTTC | CASSLRGGTENYGYTF
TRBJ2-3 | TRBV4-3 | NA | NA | TGCGCCAGCAGCCAAGATGGAACCGTTCAGGGAACAGATACGCAGTATTTT | CASSQDGTVQGTDTQYF
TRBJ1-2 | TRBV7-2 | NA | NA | TGTGCCAGCAGCTTAGAGACACTTGGCTACACCTTC | CASSLETLGYTF
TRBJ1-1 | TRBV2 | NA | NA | TGTGCCAGCAGTCTTCTGGGCATGAACACTGAAGCTTTCTTT | CASSLLGMNTEAFF
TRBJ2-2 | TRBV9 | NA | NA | TGTGCCAGCAGCGGGCAGGACGCCGGGCCCAGATTGAACACCGGGGAGCTGTTTTTT | CASSGQDAGPRLNTGELFF
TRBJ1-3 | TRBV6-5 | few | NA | TGTGCCAGCAGTACGATCTCTGGAAACACCATATATTTT | CASSTISGNTIYF
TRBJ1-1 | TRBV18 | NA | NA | TGTGCCAGCTCAGAGGTTAGGGGAGCCTTGGATAACGCTGAAGCTTTCTTT | CASSEVRGALDNAEAFF
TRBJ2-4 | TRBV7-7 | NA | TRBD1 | TGTGCCAGCAGTCCCCGCACCCAGGGGGCGCGTTCCAAAAACATTCAGTACTTC | CASSPRTQGARSKNIQYF
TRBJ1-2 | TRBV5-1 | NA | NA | TGCGCCAGCAGCTTCGGGACATGGAATGGCTACACCTTC | CASSFGTWNGYTF
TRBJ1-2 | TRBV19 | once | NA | TGTGCCAGCATAGGGGAGGGCAGCGCGGGCTACACCTTC | CASIGEGSAGYTF
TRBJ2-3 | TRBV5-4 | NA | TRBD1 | TGTGCCAGCAGCTCAGGGGGCCCAGATACGCAGTATTTT | CASSSGGPDTQYF
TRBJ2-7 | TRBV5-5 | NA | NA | TGTGCCAGCAGCTTGCGTGAGGGTGGGAGAGTCTTC | CASSLREGGRVF
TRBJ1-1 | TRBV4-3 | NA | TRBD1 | TGCGCCAGCAGCCCGGGACAGGGCGGAACTGAAGCTTTCTTT | CASSPGQGGTEAFF
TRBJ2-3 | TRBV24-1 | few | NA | TGTGCCACCAGCGGGGACCGAGGCACAGATACGCAGTATTTT | CATSGDRGTDTQYF
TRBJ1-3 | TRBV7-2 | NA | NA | TGTGCCAGCAGCTTAGTATGGGGTGCTGGAAACACCATATATTTT | CASSLVWGAGNTIYF
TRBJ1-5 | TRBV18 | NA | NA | TGTGCCAGCTCACCACAGGAGGGTCAGCCCCAGCATTTT | CASSPQEGQPQHF
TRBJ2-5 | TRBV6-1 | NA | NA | TGTGCCAGCAGTGAAGCGGCGGCCCTAGAGCGAGAGACCCAGTACTTC | CASSEAAALERETQYF
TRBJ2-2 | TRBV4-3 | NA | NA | TGCGCCAGCAGCCAAGCAGGGAGATACACCGGGGAGCTGTTTTTT | CASSQAGRYTGELFF
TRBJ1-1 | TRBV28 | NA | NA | TGTGCCAGCTGCTGGGTGGTCACTGAAGCTTTCTTT | CASCWVVTEAFF
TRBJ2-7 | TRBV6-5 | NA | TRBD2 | TGTGCCAGCAGGACCAGCGGGAGCTCCTACGAGCAGTACTTC | CASRTSGSSYEQYF
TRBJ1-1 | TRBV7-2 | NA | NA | TGTGCCAGCAGCTTCCAACAGGTCACTGAAGCTTTCTTT | CASSFQQVTEAFF
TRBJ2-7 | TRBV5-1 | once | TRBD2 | TGCGCCAGCACCGCCGGGACTAGCGGTACCTACGAGCAGTACTTC | CASTAGTSGTYEQYF
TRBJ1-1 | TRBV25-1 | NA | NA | TGTGCCAGCAGTGAATCCGGACACAGGTACACTGAAGCTTTCTTT | CASSESGHRYTEAFF
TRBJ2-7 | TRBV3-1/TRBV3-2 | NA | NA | TGTGCCAGCAGCCAATTCGGGTCTGGATACGAGCAGTACTTC | CASSQFGSGYEQYF
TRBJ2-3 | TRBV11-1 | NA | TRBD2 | TGTGCCAGCAGCTTGGAACTAGCGGGGGACACAGATACGCAGTATTTT | CASSLELAGDTDTQYF
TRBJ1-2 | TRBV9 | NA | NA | TGTGCCAGCAGCGTAAGAGGGGATTGGAGCGGCTACACCTTC | CASSVRGDWSGYTF
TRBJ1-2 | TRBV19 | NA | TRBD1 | TGTGCCAGTAGTAAACCGGGACAGGGGTTTCATCTTAACTATGGCTACACCTTC | CASSKPGQGFHLNYGYTF
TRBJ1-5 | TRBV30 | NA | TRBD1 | TGTGCCTGGAGTACGGGACAGGGGGGCAATCAGCCCCAGCATTTT | CAWSTGQGGNQPQHF
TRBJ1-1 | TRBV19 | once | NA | TGTGCCAGTAGGAGCATAATGAACACTGAAGCTTTCTTT | CASRSIMNTEAFF
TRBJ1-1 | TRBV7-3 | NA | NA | TGTGCCAGCAGCCACTGGGGGGATTACACTGAAGCTTTCTTT | CASSHWGDYTEAFF
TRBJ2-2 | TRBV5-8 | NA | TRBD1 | TGTGCCAGCAGCTTCCGTCGACAGGGCACCGGGGAGCTGTTTTTT | CASSFRRQGTGELFF
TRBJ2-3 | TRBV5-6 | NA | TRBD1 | TGTGCCAGCAGCTACCAACAGGGGGGTACGCAGTATTTT | CASSYQQGGTQYF
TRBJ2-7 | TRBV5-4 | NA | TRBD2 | TGTGCCAGCAGCTTGGATGGTAGCGGGAGAGTATCCTACGAGCAGTACTTC | CASSLDGSGRVSYEQYF
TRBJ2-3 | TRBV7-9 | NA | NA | TGTGCCAGCACCCCCTGGGGCACCCCCCCAGATACGCAGTATTTT | CASTPWGTPPDTQYF
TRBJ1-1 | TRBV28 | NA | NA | TGTGCCAGCAGCCAGACAACCCGGGCCCGAAACACTGAAGCTTTCTTT | CASSQTTRARNTEAFF
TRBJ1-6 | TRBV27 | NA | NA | TGTGCCAGCAGTTTATTGGGGGAAAATTCACCCCTCCACTTT | CASSLLGENSPLHF
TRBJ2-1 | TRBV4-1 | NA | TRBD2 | TGCGCCAGCAGCCAGACCTCACGGACTAGCGGGAGAAGTCAGTTCTTC | CASSQTSRTSGRSQFF